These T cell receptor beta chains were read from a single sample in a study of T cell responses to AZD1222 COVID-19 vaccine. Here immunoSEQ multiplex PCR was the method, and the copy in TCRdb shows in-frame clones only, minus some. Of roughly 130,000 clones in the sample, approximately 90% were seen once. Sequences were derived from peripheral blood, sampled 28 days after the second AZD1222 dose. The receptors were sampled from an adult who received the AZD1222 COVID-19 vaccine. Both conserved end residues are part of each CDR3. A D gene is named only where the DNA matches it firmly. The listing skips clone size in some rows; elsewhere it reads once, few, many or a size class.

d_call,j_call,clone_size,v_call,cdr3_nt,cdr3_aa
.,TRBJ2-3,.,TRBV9,TGTGCCAGCAGCCCCCCGGGACTCGCTGGCACAGATACGCAGTATTTT,CASSPPGLAGTDTQYF
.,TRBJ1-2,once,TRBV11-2,TGTGCCAGCAGCTCAAATTACCCTAAGACAGGACACTATGGCTACACCTTC,CASSSNYPKTGHYGYTF
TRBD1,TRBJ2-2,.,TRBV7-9,TGTGCCAGCAGCTTATTCCTTCTAGGGGGCCGCTCGCGCACCGGGGAGCTGTTTTTT,CASSLFLLGGRSRTGELFF
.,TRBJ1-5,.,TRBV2,TGTGCCAGCAGTGTAGAGGGGAGGGACCAGCCCCAGCATTTT,CASSVEGRDQPQHF
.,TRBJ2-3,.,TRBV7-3,TGTGCCAGCAGCTCATCCCGAACAGATACGCAGTATTTT,CASSSSRTDTQYF
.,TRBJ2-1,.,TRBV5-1,TGCGCCAGCAGCTTGGGGTCGTTCGATGAGCAGTTCTTC,CASSLGSFDEQFF
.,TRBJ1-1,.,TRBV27,TGTGCCAGCAGTCCCCGTAGGTCGGGCGGGGACACTGAAGCTTTCTTT,CASSPRRSGGDTEAFF
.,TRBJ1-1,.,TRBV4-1,TGCGCCAGCAGCCAAGCCTCGGGGCGGAACACTGAAGCTTTCTTT,CASSQASGRNTEAFF
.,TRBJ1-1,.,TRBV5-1,TGCGCCAGCAGCTTGCAGGCATCGAACACTGAAGCTTTCTTT,CASSLQASNTEAFF
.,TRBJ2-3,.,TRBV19,TGTGCCAGTAGTATAGGGGGAAACGGATTCACAGATACGCAGTATTTT,CASSIGGNGFTDTQYF
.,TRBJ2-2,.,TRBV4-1,TGCGCCAGCAGCCCGTCGGGACCGAGGGTCAGGGAGCTGTTTTTT,CASSPSGPRVRELFF
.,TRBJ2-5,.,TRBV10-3,TGTGCCATCAGGAGCGGGACACAAGAGACCCAGTACTTC,CAIRSGTQETQYF
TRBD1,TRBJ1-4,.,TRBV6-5,TGTGCCAGCACTCTCAGGACAGGGGGGGAAAAACTGTTTTTT,CASTLRTGGEKLFF
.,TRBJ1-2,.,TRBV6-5,TGTGCCACACTTCAGGGTCGGTTTAGCTATGGCTACACCTTC,CATLQGRFSYGYTF